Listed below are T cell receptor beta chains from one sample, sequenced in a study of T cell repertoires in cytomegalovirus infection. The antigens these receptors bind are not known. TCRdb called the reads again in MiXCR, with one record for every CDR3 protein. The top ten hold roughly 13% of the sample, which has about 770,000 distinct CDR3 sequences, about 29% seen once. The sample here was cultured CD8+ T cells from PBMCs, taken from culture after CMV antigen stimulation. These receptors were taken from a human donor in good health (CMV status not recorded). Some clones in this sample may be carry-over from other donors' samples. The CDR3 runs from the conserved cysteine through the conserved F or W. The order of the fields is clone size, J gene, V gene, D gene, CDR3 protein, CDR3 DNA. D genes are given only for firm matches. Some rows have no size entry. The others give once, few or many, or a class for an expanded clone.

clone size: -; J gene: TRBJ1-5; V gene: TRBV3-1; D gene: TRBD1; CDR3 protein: CASSLRDRSNQPQHF; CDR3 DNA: TGTGCCAGCAGCCTCCGGGACAGGTCCAATCAGCCCCAGCATTTT
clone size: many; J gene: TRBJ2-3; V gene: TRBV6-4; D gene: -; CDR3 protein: CASSDGGGPDTQYF; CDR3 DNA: TGTGCCAGCAGTGACGGGGGGGGCCCAGATACGCAGTATTTT
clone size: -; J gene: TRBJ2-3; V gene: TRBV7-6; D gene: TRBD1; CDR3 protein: CASSLMGQGIGTDTQYF; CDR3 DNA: TGTGCCAGCAGTTTAATGGGACAGGGTATCGGCACAGATACGCAGTATTTT
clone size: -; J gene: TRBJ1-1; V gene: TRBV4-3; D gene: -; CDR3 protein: CASSQARESPSLSGGTEAFF; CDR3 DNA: TGCGCCAGCAGCCAAGCCCGGGAAAGTCCATCATTATCGGGCGGCACTGAAGCTTTCTTT
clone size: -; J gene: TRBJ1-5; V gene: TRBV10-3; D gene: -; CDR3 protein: CAISEGGFNQPQHF; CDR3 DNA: TGTGCCATCAGTGAAGGGGGATTCAATCAGCCCCAGCATTTT
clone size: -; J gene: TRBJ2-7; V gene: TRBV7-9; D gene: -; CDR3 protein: CASSPSPSPHYEQYF; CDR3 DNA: TGTGCCAGCAGCCCCTCCCCAAGCCCCCACTACGAGCAGTACTTC
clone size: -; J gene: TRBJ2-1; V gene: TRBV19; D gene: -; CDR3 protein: CASSILGVSSYNEQFF; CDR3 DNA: TGTGCCAGTAGTATTTTGGGGGTAAGCTCCTACAATGAGCAGTTCTTC
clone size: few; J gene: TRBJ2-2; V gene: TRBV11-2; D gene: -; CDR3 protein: CASSPGGANTGELFF; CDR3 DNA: TGTGCCAGCAGCCCCGGGGGCGCTAACACCGGGGAGCTGTTTTTT
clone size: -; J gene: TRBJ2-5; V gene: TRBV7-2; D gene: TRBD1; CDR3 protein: CASSLVFGTGEQETQYF; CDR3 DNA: TGTGCCAGCAGCTTAGTATTCGGGACAGGGGAACAAGAGACCCAGTACTTC
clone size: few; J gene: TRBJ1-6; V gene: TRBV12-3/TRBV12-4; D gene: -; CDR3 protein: CASSLAAWPQMGSPLHF; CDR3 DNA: TGTGCCAGCAGTTTAGCGGCCTGGCCACAGATGGGTTCACCCCTCCACTTT
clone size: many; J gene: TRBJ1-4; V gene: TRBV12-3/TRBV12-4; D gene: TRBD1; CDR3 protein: CASSPGQGLVGKLFF; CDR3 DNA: TGTGCCAGCAGTCCTGGACAGGGTCTCGTGGGAAAACTGTTTTTT
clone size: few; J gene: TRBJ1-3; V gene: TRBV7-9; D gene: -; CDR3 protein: CASSPMTGLQNTIYF; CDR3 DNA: TGTGCCAGCAGCCCTATGACAGGCTTACAGAACACCATATATTTT
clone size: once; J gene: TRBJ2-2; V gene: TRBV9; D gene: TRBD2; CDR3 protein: CASSVVPWTSEGGELFF; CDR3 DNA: TGTGCCAGCAGCGTAGTCCCGTGGACTAGCGAAGGCGGGGAGCTGTTTTTT
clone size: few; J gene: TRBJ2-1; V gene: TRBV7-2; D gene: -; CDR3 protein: CASSTPREPDGGPTNEQFF; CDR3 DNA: TGTGCCAGCAGCACTCCACGCGAGCCTGACGGGGGGCCGACAAATGAGCAGTTCTTC
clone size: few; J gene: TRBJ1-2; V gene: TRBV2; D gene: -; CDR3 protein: CASSEAAQGTYYGYTF; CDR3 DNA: TGTGCCAGCAGTGAAGCCGCTCAAGGGACTTACTATGGCTACACCTTC
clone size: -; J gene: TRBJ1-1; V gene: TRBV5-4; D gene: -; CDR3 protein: CASSSPGNEAIF; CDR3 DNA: TGTGCCAGCAGCTCCCCCGGGAATGAAGCTATCTTT
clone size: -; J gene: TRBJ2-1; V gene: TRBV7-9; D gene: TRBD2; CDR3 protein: CASRTGTSGGLYEQFF; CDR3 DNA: TGTGCCAGCAGAACCGGGACTAGCGGGGGTTTGTATGAGCAGTTCTTC
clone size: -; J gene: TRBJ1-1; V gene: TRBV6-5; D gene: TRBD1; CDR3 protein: CASSYPGGVTEAFF; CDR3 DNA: TGTGCCAGCAGTTACCCAGGGGGAGTCACTGAAGCTTTCTTT
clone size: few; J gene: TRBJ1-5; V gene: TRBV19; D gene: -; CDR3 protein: CASSIWEGSNQPQHF; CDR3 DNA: TGTGCCAGTAGTATATGGGAGGGTTCCAATCAGCCCCAGCATTTT
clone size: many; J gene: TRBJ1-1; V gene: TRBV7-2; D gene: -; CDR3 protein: CASSSTTRLAFF; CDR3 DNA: TGTGCCAGCAGCTCGACTACTCGGTTGGCTTTCTTT
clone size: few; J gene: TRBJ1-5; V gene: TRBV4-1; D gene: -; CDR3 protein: CASSPGTGPNQPQHF; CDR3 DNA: TGCGCCAGCAGCCCGGGGACCGGCCCCAATCAGCCCCAGCATTTT
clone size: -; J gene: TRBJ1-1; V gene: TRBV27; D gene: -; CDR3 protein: CASSATSNTEAFF; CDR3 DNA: TGTGCCAGCAGTGCCACTTCCAACACTGAAGCTTTCTTT
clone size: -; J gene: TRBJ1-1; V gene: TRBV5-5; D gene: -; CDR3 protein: CASSLEVQAEAFF; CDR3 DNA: TGTGCCAGCAGCTTGGAGGTTCAGGCTGAAGCTTTCTTT
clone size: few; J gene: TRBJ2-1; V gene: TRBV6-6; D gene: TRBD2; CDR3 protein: CASSYSHSPGLGSTSSYNEQFF; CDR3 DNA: TGTGCCAGCAGTTACTCTCACTCACCGGGACTAGGAAGTACCAGCTCCTACAATGAGCAGTTCTTC
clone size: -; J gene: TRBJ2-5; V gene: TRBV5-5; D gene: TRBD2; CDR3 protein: CASSSGTSWGETQYF; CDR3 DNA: TGTGCCAGCAGCTCGGGGACTAGTTGGGGGGAGACCCAGTACTTC
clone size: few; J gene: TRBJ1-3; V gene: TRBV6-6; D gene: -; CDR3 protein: CASTPNPYSGNTIYF; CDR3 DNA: TGTGCCAGCACCCCTAACCCCTACTCTGGAAACACCATATATTTT
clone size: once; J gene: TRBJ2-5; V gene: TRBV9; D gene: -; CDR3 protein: CASSAERWGQETQYF; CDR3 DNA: TGTGCCAGCAGCGCGGAGCGGTGGGGGCAAGAGACCCAGTACTTC
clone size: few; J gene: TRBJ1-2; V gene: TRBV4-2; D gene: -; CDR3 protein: CASSQVGGGGRYGYTF; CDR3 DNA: TGTGCCAGCAGCCAAGTCGGGGGAGGGGGAAGATATGGCTACACCTTC
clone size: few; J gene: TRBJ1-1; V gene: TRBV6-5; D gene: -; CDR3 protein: CASSQTALMNTEAFF; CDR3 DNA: TGTGCCAGCAGTCAAACTGCACTTATGAACACTGAAGCTTTCTTT